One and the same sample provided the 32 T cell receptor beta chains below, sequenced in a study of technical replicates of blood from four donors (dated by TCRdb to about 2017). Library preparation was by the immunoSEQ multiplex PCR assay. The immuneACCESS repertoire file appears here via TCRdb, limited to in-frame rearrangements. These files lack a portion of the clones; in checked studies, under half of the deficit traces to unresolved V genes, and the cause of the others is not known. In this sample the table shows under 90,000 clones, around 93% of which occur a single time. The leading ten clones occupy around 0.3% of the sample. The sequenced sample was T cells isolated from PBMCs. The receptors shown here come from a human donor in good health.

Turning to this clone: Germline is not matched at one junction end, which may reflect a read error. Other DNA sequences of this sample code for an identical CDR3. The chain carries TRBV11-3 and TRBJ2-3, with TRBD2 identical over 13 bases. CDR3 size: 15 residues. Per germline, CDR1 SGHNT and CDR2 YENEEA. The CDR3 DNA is TGTGCCAGCAGCTCCGGGACTAGCGGGGTGTATACACAGTATTTT. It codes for CASSSGTSGVYTQYF.

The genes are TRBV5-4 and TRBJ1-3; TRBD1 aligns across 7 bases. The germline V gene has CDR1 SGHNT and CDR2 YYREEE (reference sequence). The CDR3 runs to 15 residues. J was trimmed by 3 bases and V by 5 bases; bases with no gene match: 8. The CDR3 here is CASSFDRDFGNTIYF. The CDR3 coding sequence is TGTGCCAGCAGTTTTGACAGGGATTTTGGAAACACCATATATTTT.

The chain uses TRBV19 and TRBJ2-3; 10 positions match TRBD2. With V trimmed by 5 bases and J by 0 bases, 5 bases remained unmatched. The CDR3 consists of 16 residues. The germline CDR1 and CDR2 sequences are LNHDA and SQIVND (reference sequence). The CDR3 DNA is TGTGCCAGTAGTTTCAGGACTAGCGGTAGCACAGATACGCAGTATTTT. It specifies CASSFRTSGSTDTQYF. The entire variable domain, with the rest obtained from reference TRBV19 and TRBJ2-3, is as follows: DGGITQSPKYLFRKEGQNVTLSCEQNLNHDAMYWYRQDPGQGLRLIYYSQIVNDFQKGDIAEGYSVSREKKESFPLTVTSAQKNPTAFYLCASSFRTSGSTDTQYFGPGTRLTVL.

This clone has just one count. The chain's CDR3 is CASSLGQKNTEAFF. CDR3 bases: TGCGCCAGCAGCTTGGGCCAGAAGAACACTGAAGCTTTCTTT. The chain joins TRBV5-1 to TRBJ1-1; no firm D call. Trimming removed 0 bases at V and 1 base at J, with 7 bases between. The CDR3 runs to 14 residues. CDR1 is SGHRS, CDR2 YFSETQ, per germline. Full variable domain (remainder filled in from reference TRBV5-1 and TRBJ1-1): KAGVTQTPRYLIKTRGQQVTLSCSPISGHRSVSWYQQTPGQGLQFLFEYFSETQRNKGNFPGRFSGRQFSNSRSEMNVSTLELGDSALYLCASSLGQKNTEAFFGQGTRLTVV.

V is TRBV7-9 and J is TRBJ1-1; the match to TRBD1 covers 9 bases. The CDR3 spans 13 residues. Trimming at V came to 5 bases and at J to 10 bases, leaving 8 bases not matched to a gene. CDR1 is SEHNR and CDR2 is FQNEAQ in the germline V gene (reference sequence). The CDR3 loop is CASSPSLTGGAFF. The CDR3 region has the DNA TGTGCCAGCAGCCCCAGCCTGACAGGGGGAGCTTTCTTT.

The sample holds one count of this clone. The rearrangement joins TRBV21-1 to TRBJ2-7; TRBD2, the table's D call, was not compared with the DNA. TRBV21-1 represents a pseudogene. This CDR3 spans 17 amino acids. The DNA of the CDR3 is TGTGCCAGCAGCGCCCGGGACTTAATCATTACGGGCTACGAGCAGTACTTC. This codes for CASSARDLIITGYEQYF.

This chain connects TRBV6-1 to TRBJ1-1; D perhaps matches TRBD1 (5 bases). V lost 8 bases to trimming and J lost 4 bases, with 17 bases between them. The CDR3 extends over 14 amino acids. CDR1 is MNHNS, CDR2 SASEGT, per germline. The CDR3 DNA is TGTGCCAGCGTATGGGGGGGAGGAATCACTGAAGCTTTCTTT. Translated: CASVWGGGITEAFF.

CDR3: CASSYDLTGARSYEQYF. CDR3 coding DNA: TGTGCCAGCAGTTACGACTTGACAGGGGCCCGCTCCTACGAGCAGTACTTC. This chain links TRBV28 with TRBJ2-7; 8 positions match TRBD1. The trim removed 4 bases at V and 0 bases at J, leaving 11 bases unmatched. Germline V gives CDR1 MDHEN, CDR2 SYDVKM. This CDR3 has 17 residues.

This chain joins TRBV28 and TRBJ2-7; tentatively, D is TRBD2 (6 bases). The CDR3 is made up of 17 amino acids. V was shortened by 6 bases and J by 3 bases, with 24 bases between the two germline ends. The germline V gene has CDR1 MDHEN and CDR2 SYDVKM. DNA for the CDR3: TGTGCCAGCAGCCTTTCGGCGGGGCATGGGTCGGTCTACGAGCAGTACTTC. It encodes CASSLSAGHGSVYEQYF.

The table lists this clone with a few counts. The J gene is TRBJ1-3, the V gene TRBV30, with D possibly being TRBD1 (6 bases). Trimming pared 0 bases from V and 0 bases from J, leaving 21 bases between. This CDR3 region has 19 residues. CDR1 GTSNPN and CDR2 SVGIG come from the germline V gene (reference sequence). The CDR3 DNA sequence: TGTGCCTGGAGTGTACTGGGGGAGGGGGAGAGCCGCTCTGGAAACACCATATATTTT. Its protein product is CAWSVLGEGESRSGNTIYF.

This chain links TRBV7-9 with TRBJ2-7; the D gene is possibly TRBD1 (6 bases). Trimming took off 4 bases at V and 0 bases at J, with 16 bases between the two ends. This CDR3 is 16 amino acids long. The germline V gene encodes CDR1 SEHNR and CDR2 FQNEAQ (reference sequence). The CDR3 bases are TGTGCCAGCAGCTCGTTCGACAGGTTCAGCTCCTACGAGCAGTACTTC. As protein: CASSSFDRFSSYEQYF. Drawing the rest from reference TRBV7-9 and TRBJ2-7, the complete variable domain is DTGVSQNPRHKITKRGQNVTFRCDPISEHNRLYWYRQTLGQGPEFLTYFQNEAQLEKSRLLSDRFSAERPKGSFSTLEIQRTEQGDSAMYLCASSSFDRFSSYEQYFGPGTRLTVT.

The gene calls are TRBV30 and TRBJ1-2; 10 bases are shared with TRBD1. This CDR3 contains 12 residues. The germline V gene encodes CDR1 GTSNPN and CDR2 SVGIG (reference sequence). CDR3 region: CAEGDRGFGYTF. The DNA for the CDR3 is TGTGCTGAGGGGGACAGGGGATTTGGCTACACCTTC.

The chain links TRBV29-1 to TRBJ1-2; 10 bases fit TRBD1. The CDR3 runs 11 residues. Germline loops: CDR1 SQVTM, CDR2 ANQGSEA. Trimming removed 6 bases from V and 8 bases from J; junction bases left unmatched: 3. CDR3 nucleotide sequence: TGCAGCGTGGGACAGGGGTGGGGCTACACCTTC. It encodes CSVGQGWGYTF. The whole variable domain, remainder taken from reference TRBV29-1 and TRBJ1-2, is SAVISQKPSRDICQRGTSLTIQCQVDSQVTMMFWYRQQPGQSLTLIATANQGSEATYESGFVIDKFPISRPNLTFSTLTVSNMSPEDSSIYLCSVGQGWGYTFGSGTRLTVV.

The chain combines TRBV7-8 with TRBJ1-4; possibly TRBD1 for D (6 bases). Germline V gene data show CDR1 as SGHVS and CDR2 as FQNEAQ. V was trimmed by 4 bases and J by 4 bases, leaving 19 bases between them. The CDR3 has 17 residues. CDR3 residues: CASSSSYPQGGNEKLFF. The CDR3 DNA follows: TGTGCCAGCAGCTCCAGCTACCCACAGGGCGGTAATGAAAAACTGTTTTTT.

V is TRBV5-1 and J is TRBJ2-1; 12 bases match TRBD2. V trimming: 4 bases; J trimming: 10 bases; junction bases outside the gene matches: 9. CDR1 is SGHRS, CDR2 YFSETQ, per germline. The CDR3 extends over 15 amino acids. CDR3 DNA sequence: TGCGCCAGCAGCCCTGGACTAGCGGGACAAAAAGAGCAGTTCTTC. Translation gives CASSPGLAGQKEQFF.

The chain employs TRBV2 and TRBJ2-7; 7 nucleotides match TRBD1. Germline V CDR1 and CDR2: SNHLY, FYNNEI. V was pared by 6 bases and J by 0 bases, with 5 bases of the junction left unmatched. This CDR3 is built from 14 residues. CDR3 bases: TGTGCCAGCAGCGGACAGGCGAGCTCCTACGAGCAGTACTTC. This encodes CASSGQASSYEQYF.

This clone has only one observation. CDR3 sequence (DNA): TGTGCCAGCAGATCCCCGGGTCGGAAACGGGAGGGCACAGATACGCAGTATTTT. Translated, it gives CASRSPGRKREGTDTQYF. V usage is TRBV11-2 and J usage is TRBJ2-3; 7 bases are shared with TRBD2. The CDR3 has 18 residues. V shed 6 bases, J shed 1 base, and the junction held 16 bases outside the gene matches. Germline values: CDR1 SGHAT, CDR2 FQNNGV.

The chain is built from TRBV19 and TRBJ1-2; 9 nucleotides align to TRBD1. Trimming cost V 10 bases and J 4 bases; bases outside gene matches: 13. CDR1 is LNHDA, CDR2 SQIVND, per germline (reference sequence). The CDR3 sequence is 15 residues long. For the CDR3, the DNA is TGTGCCACCGGACAGGGGACAACTCCGCTCTATGGCTACACCTTC. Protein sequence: CATGQGTTPLYGYTF.

The CDR3 DNA follows: TGTGCCAGCTCACCGGACTTCGGGGGGGGAACTGAAGCTTTCTTT. This gives the protein CASSPDFGGGTEAFF. The rearrangement joins TRBV18 to TRBJ1-1, with TRBD1 as a possible D gene (5 bases). Germline V gene lookup returns CDR1 KGHSH and CDR2 LQKENI. The CDR3 sequence is 15 residues long. The germline V and J ends were trimmed by 3 bases and 5 bases, with 16 bases remaining between them. The full variable domain, with the rest looked up from reference TRBV18 and TRBJ1-1, is NAGVMQNPRHLVRRRGQEARLRCSPMKGHSHVYWYRQLPEEGLKFMVYLQKENIIDESGMPKERFSAEFPKEGPSILRIQQVVRGDSAAYFCASSPDFGGGTEAFFGQGTRLTVV.

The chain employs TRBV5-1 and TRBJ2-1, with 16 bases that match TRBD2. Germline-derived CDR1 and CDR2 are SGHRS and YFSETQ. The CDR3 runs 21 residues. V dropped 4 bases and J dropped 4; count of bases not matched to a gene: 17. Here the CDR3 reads CASSGTSGRALFGAWYNEQFF. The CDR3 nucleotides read TGCGCCAGCAGCGGGACTAGCGGGAGGGCCCTGTTTGGTGCTTGGTACAATGAGCAGTTCTTC.

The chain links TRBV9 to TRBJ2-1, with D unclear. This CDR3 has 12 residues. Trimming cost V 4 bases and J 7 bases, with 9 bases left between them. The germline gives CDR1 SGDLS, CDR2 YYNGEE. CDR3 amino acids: CASSLRVNEQFF. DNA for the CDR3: TGTGCCAGCAGCTTACGGGTGAATGAGCAGTTCTTC.

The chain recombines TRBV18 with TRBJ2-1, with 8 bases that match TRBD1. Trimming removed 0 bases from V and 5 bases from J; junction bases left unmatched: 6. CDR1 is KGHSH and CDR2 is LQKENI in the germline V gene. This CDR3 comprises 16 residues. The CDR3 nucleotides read TGTGCCAGCTCACCACCGCGGCAGGGGGCCCACAATGAGCAGTTCTTC. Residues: CASSPPRQGAHNEQFF.

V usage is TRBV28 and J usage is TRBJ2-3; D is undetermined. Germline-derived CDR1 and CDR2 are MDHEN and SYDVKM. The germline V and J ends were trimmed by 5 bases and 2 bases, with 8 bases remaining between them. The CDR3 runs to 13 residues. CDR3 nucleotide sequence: TGTGCCAGCAGTACAACAAACACAGATACGCAGTATTTT. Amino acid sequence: CASSTTNTDTQYF. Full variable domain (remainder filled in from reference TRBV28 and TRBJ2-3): DVKVTQSSRYLVKRTGEKVFLECVQDMDHENMFWYRQDPGLGLRLIYFSYDVKMKEKGDIPEGYSVSREKKERFSLILESASTNQTSMYLCASSTTNTDTQYFGPGTRLTVL.

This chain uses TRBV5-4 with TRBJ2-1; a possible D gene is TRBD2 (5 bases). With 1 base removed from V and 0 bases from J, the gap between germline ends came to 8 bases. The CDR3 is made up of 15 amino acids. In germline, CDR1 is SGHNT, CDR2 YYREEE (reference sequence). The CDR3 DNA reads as TGTGCCAGCAGCTTGCAAGCGGACTCCTACAATGAGCAGTTCTTC. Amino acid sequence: CASSLQADSYNEQFF.

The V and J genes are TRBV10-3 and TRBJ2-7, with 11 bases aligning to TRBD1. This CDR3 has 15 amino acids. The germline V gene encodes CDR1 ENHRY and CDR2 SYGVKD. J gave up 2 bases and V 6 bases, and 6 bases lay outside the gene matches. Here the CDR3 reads CAISGTGGAPYEQYF. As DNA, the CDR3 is TGTGCCATCAGCGGGACAGGGGGGGCACCCTACGAGCAGTACTTC.

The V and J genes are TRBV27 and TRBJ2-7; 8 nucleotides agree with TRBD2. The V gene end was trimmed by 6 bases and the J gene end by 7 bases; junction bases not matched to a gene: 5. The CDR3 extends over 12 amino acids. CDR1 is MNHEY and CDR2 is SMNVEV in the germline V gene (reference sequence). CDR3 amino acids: CASSGGGLEQYF. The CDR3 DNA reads TGTGCCAGCAGCGGGGGGGGCCTTGAGCAGTACTTC.

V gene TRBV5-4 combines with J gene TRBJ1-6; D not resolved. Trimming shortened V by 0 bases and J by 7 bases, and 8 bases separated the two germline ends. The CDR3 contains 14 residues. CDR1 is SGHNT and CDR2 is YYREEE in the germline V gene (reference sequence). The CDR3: CASSLGVLNSPLHF. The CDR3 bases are TGTGCCAGCAGCTTGGGAGTCCTAAATTCACCCCTCCACTTT. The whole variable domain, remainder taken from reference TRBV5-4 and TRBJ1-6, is ETGVTQSPTHLIKTRGQQVTLRCSSQSGHNTVSWYQQALGQGPQFIFQYYREEENGRGNFPPRFSGLQFPNYSSELNVNALELDDSALYLCASSLGVLNSPLHFGNGTRLTVT.

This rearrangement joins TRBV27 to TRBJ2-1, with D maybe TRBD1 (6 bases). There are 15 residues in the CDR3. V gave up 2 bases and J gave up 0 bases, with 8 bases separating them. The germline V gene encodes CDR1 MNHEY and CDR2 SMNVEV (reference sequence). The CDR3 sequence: CASSLTGSSYNEQFF. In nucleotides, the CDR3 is TGTGCCAGCAGTTTAACAGGGAGCTCCTACAATGAGCAGTTCTTC.

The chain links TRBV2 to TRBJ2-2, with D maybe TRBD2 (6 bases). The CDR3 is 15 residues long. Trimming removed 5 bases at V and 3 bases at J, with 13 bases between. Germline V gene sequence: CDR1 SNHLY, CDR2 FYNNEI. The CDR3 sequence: CASSTGGLYTGELFF. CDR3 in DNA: TGTGCCAGCAGTACCGGTGGACTATACACCGGGGAGCTGTTTTTT.

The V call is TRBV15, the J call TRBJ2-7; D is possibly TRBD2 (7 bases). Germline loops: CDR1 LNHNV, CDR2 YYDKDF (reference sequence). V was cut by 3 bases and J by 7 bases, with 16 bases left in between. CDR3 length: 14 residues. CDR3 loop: CATSSDGGGHEQYF. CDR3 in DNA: TGTGCCACCAGCAGTGATGGGGGGGGGCATGAGCAGTACTTC.

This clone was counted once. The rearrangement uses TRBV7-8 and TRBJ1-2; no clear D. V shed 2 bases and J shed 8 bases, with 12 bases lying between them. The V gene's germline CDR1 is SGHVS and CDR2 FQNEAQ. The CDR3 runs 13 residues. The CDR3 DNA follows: TGTGCCAGCAGCTTACTGAGGGAACGAGGCTACACCTTC. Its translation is CASSLLRERGYTF. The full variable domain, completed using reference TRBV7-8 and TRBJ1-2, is GAGVSQSPRYKVAKRGQDVALRCDPISGHVSLFWYQQALGQGPEFLTYFQNEAQLDKSGLPSDRFFAERPEGSVSTLKIQRTQQEDSAVYLCASSLLRERGYTFGSGTRLTVV.

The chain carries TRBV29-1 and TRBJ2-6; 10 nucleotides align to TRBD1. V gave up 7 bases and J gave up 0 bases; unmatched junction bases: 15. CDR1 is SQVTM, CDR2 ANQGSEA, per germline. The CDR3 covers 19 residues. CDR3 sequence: CSASRGQGLSASGANVLTF. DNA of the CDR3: TGCAGCGCTTCGAGGGGACAGGGGCTATCCGCCTCTGGGGCCAACGTCCTGACTTTC.